Only a few counts were recorded for the clone carrying this T cell receptor (beta chain). The sample is drawn from a study of cytotoxic CD8 clonotypes in ibrutinib-treated CLL. Assay used: immunoSEQ multiplex PCR; TCRdb lists only in-frame clones, some missing. The sample shows about 300,000 clones, about 61% of them seen only once. CDR1 SSHAT and CDR2 FNYEAQ come from the germline V gene (reference sequence). V lost 1 base, J lost 8 bases, and 3 bases stayed unmatched. The CDR3 has 14 amino acids. TCR beta libraries used 1.5 to 2.5 micrograms of genomic DNA from cryopreserved PBMCs. The rearrangement joins TRBV7-7 to TRBJ2-1, with 9 bases fitting TRBD2. Sequenced material: PBMCs, taken after 36 months of ibrutinib treatment. This clonotype was sampled from a human donor with chronic lymphocytic leukemia. Here the CDR3 DNA reads TGTGCCAGCAGCTTAGACCGACTAGCGGATGAGCAGTTCTTC. As protein: CASSLDRLADEQFF. The full variable domain, with the rest looked up from reference TRBV7-7 and TRBJ2-1, is GAGVSQSPRYKVTKRGQDVTLRCDPISSHATLYWYQQALGQGPEFLTYFNYEAQPDKSGLPSDRFSAERPEGSISTLTIQRTEQRDSAMYRCASSLDRLADEQFFGPGTRLTVL.